A single sample is the source of the 19 T cell receptor beta chains below, sequenced in a study of T-cell memory formation after mild COVID-19 (dated by TCRdb to the early 2020s). The library was produced with 5' RACE. The sequencer listed for this sample is Illumina NovaSeq 6000. TCRdb trimmed public reads at Q25 via fastp, called clones via MiXCR and kept in-frame beta chains. CDR3 protein duplicates are merged, each entry listing the most common genes and DNA. This sample has about 400,000 distinct CDR3 sequences in its table, and approximately 19% of those were observed once. The ten largest clones add up to roughly 21% of the sample. The sequencing sample was made of PBMCs or a T cell subset sorted from them (not recorded which). These TCRs come from a man between 18 and 35 years old who had mild COVID-19 (a few samples of this study predate the infection). The sample titles of this study are shuffled in the database, so cell type and time point are left out; the donor was told from shared clones.

The V and J genes are TRBV18 and TRBJ1-5; a possible D gene is TRBD1 (6 bases). This CDR3 has 16 amino acids. The germline gives CDR1 KGHSH, CDR2 LQKENI. V was cut by 3 bases and J by 0 bases, with 12 bases left in between. The CDR3 nucleotides read TGTGCCAGCTCACCGAGACAGGTTGATAGCAATCAGCCCCAGCATTTT. Its translation: CASSPRQVDSNQPQHF.

The genes are TRBV4-1 and TRBJ2-7; no reliable D call. Trimming cost V 0 bases and J 3 bases, with 12 bases left between them. The V gene's germline CDR1 is MGHRA and CDR2 YSYEKL. The CDR3 is made up of 15 amino acids. In DNA, the CDR3 is TGCGCCAGCAGCCAAGAGTTTGAAGGATACTACGAGCAGTACTTC. Translation gives CASSQEFEGYYEQYF.

This clonotype has a handful of counts. This chain connects TRBV6-2 or TRBV6-3 to TRBJ2-1; D perhaps matches TRBD1 (5 bases). The CDR3 is 13 amino acids. The germline CDR1 and CDR2 sequences are MNHEY and SVGEGT. V was clipped by 5 bases and J by 4 bases, with 9 bases between them. CDR3: CASSIQAYNEQFF. For the CDR3, the DNA is TGTGCCAGCAGTATACAGGCGTACAATGAGCAGTTCTTC.

The CDR3 spells CASSLSQRNSGNTIYF. CDR3 coding DNA: TGTGCCAGCAGTTTATCGCAGCGGAACTCTGGAAACACCATATATTTT. This chain connects TRBV27 to TRBJ1-3; D gene ambiguous. CDR1 is MNHEY, CDR2 SMNVEV, per germline (reference sequence). There are 16 residues in the CDR3. V was shortened by 0 bases and J by 0 bases, with 9 bases between the two germline ends.

This clonotype was observed a single time. The J gene is TRBJ2-6, the V gene TRBV28, with 10 nucleotides matching TRBD1. Germline-derived CDR1 and CDR2 are MDHEN and SYDVKM. The CDR3 spans 21 residues. V was pared by 6 bases and J by 0 bases, with 17 bases of the junction left unmatched. The CDR3 DNA follows: TGTGCCAGCAGATCATCCAGGGACAGGGGACTACACTCCTCTGGGGCCAACGTCCTGACTTTC. This translates into CASRSSRDRGLHSSGANVLTF.

The V call is TRBV28, the J call TRBJ1-1; TRBD1 agrees at 7 bases. Germline lookup yields CDR1 MDHEN and CDR2 SYDVKM. J lost 7 bases, V lost 5 bases, and 16 bases had no gene match. The CDR3 is 16 amino acids. CDR3 in DNA: TGTGCCAGCAGTCCCGGCGATAGTAGTAGGGGGCTTGAAGCTTTCTTT. Protein: CASSPGDSSRGLEAFF.

This clonotype was detected only a few times. The genes are TRBV12-3 or TRBV12-4 and TRBJ2-7; perhaps TRBD2 as D (5 bases). The V gene lost 5 bases and the J gene lost 4 bases, with 12 bases spanning the gap. There are 13 residues in the CDR3. Here the CDR3 DNA reads TGTGCCAGCAGTACGGACGGGATTTACGAGCAGTACTTC. Its translation is CASSTDGIYEQYF.

The DNA of the CDR3 is TGTGCCAGCAGTTCCGCAACAGACTATAATTCACCCCTCCACTTT. Its protein is CASSSATDYNSPLHF. This chain joins TRBV7-9 and TRBJ1-6, with D uncertain. V lost 6 bases, J lost 3 bases, and 12 bases lay in between. Germline V gene data show CDR1 as SEHNR and CDR2 as FQNEAQ (reference sequence). The CDR3 consists of 15 residues.

This clonotype turned up a few times. The J gene is TRBJ2-1, the V gene TRBV7-2; the match to TRBD1 covers 12 bases. This CDR3 spans 15 amino acids. The V segment lost 2 bases and the J segment 14 bases; nucleotides outside the gene matches: 10. Germline V gene sequence: CDR1 SGHTA, CDR2 FQGNSA. The CDR3 bases are TGTGCCAGCAGCTTAATTGGGACAGGGGGCGCCGGGAAGTTCTTC. Translation: CASSLIGTGGAGKFF.

The rearrangement links TRBV2 to TRBJ1-6; 7 bases match TRBD1. J was trimmed by 6 bases and V by 6 bases; bases with no gene match: 8. Germline CDR1 and CDR2: SNHLY and FYNNEI. The CDR3 consists of 15 residues. The CDR3 here is CASSLQGQLNSPLHF. CDR3 coding DNA: TGTGCCAGCAGCCTACAGGGACAGCTTAATTCACCCCTCCACTTT.

CDR3 sequence: CASSLWGERGTPLHF. In DNA, the CDR3 is TGTGCCAGCAGTTTGTGGGGTGAGAGAGGAACACCCCTCCACTTT. The chain carries TRBV27 and TRBJ1-6; D unclear. Germline lookup yields CDR1 MNHEY and CDR2 SMNVEV (reference sequence). There are 15 residues in the CDR3. The V end lost 3 bases, the J end lost 11 bases, and 17 bases lay between the germline ends.

The CDR3 loop is CASSIHRDPDTQYF. As DNA, the CDR3 is TGTGCCAGCAGTATACACAGGGATCCAGATACGCAGTATTTT. The chain couples TRBV12-3 or TRBV12-4 to TRBJ2-3; D might be TRBD1 (6 bases). Trimming pared 5 bases from V and 4 bases from J, leaving 13 bases between. CDR3 size: 14 residues.

In its sample, this clonotype was seen a few times. The chain recombines TRBV20-1 with TRBJ2-1, with D possibly matching TRBD2 (6 bases). Trimming took off 3 bases at V and 3 bases at J, with 15 bases between the two ends. The CDR3 has 15 residues. Germline CDR1 is DFQATT and CDR2 is SNEGSKA (reference sequence). In DNA, the CDR3 is TGCAGTGCTAGGGCCCTAGCGTCGTTCTACAATGAGCAGTTCTTC. Its protein is CSARALASFYNEQFF.

The CDR3 DNA follows: TGCGCCAGCAGCCAAGGCGCGGGCAGGGTGGGTGAAAAACTGTTTTTT. Encoded protein: CASSQGAGRVGEKLFF. The chain is built from TRBV4-3 and TRBJ1-4, with a weak D call TRBD1 (5 bases). Germline V gene lookup returns CDR1 LGHNA and CDR2 YSLEER. The CDR3 sequence is 16 residues long. The V end was cut by 1 base, the J end by 7 bases, with 16 bases between.

J is TRBJ2-5 and V is TRBV7-6; D is possibly TRBD2 (6 bases). CDR1 SGHVS and CDR2 FNYEAQ come from the germline V gene. CDR3 length: 17 amino acids. V gave up 3 bases and J gave up 2 bases, with 19 bases separating them. In nucleotides, the CDR3 is TGTGCCAGCAGCTTTATCCCGGCGGCTAGCGTACAAGAGACCCAGTACTTC. It is translated as CASSFIPAASVQETQYF.

The chain recombines TRBV29-1 with TRBJ2-1; TRBD2 might be the D (5 bases). CDR3 length equals 14 residues. Germline values: CDR1 SQVTM, CDR2 ANQGSEA. Trimming took 0 bases from V and 8 from J, leaving 14 bases between them. CDR3 DNA sequence: TGCAGCGTTGAAGAGCCGGGGTCAGGATATGAGCAGTTCTTC. Translating gives CSVEEPGSGYEQFF.

The chain is built from TRBV6-2 or TRBV6-3 and TRBJ2-3; 9 bases are shared with TRBD2. J gave up 2 bases and V 6 bases, and 6 bases lay outside the gene matches. The CDR3 totals 15 residues. CDR1 and CDR2 from the germline V gene are MNHEY and SVGEGT. In DNA form, the CDR3 reads TGTGCCAGCAGGCGACTAGCGGACTTCACAGATACGCAGTATTTT. It is translated as CASRRLADFTDTQYF.

This chain connects TRBV29-1 to TRBJ1-3, with D unclear. Looked up from germline, CDR1 is SQVTM and CDR2 is ANQGSEA. The CDR3 covers 14 residues. Trimming shortened V by 4 bases and J by 0 bases, and 10 bases separated the two germline ends. CDR3 in DNA: TGCAGCGTTGGAATAAGTCCCTCTGGAAACACCATATATTTT. Its translation: CSVGISPSGNTIYF.

This clonotype has a handful of counts. V is TRBV7-2 and J is TRBJ1-6; no clear D gene. Trimming stripped 5 bases from V and 18 bases from J, with 20 bases between. The CDR3 is 13 amino acids. Germline V CDR1 and CDR2: SGHTA, FQGNSA. The CDR3 is CASSAFTAGYCHF. The DNA for the CDR3 is TGTGCCAGCAGCGCGTTCACGGCGGGGTATTGCCACTTT.